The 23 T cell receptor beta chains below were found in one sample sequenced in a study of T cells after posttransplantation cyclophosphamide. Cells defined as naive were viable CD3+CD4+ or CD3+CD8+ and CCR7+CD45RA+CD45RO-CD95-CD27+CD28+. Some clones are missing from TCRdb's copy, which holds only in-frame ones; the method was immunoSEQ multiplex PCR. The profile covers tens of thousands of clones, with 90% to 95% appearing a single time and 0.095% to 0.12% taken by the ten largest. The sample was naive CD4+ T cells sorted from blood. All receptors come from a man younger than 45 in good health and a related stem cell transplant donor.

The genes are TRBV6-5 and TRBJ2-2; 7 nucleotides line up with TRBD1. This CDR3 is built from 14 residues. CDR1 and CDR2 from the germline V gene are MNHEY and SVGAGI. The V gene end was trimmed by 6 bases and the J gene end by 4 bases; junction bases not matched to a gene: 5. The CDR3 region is CASRSQGSTGELFF. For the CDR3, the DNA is TGTGCCAGCAGATCACAGGGGTCCACCGGGGAGCTGTTTTTT.

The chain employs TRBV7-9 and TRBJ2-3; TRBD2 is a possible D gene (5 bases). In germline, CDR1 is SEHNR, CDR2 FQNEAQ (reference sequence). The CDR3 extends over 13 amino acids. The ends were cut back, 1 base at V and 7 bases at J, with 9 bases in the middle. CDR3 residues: CASSLVTGYTQYF. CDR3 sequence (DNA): TGTGCCAGCAGCTTAGTTACGGGGTATACGCAGTATTTT. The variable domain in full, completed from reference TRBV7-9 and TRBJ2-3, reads DTGVSQNPRHKITKRGQNVTFRCDPISEHNRLYWYRQTLGQGPEFLTYFQNEAQLEKSRLLSDRFSAERPKGSFSTLEIQRTEQGDSAMYLCASSLVTGYTQYFGPGTRLTVL.

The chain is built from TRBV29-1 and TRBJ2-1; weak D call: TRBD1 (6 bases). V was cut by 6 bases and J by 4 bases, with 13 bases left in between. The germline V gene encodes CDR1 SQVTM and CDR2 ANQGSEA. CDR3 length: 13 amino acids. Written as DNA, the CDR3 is TGCAGCGTGAACAGGGTTGGGTACAATGAGCAGTTCTTC. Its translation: CSVNRVGYNEQFF.

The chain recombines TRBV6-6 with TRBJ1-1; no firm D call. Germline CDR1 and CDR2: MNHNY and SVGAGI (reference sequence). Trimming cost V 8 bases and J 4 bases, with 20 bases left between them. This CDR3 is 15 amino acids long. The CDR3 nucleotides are TGTGCCAGCGGCTGGGCGGAGGGAGGTAGCACTGAAGCTTTCTTT. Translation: CASGWAEGGSTEAFF.

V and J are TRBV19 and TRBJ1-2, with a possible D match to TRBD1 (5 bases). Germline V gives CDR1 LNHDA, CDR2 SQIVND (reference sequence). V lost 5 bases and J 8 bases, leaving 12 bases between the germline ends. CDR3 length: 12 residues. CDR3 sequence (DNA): TGTGCCAGTAGTTCCACAGGTGGAGGCTACACCTTC. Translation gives CASSSTGGGYTF.

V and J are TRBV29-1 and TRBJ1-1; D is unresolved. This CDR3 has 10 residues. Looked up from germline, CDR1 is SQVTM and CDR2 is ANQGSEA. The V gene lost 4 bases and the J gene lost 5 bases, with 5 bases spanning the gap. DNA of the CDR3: TGCAGCGTTGGGCAGACTGAAGCTTTCTTT. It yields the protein CSVGQTEAFF.

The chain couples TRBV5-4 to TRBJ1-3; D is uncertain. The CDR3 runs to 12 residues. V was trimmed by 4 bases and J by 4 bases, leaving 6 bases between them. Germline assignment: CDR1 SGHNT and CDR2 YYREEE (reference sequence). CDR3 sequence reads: CASSRRGNTIYF. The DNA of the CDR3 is TGTGCCAGCAGCCGGAGAGGAAACACCATATATTTT.

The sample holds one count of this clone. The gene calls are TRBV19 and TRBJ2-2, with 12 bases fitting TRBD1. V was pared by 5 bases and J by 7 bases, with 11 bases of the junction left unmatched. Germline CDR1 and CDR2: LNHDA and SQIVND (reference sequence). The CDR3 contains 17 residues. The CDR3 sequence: CASSPPFGTGGIGELFF. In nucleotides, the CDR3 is TGTGCCAGTAGTCCCCCGTTCGGGACAGGGGGCATCGGGGAGCTGTTTTTT.

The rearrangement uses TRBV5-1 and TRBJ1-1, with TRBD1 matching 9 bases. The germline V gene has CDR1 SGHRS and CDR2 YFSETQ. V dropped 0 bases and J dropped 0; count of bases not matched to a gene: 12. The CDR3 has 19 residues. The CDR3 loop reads CASSLVYRGRSPMNTEAFF. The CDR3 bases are TGCGCCAGCAGCTTGGTTTACAGGGGGCGGTCCCCAATGAACACTGAAGCTTTCTTT. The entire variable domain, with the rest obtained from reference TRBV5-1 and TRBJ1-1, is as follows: KAGVTQTPRYLIKTRGQQVTLSCSPISGHRSVSWYQQTPGQGLQFLFEYFSETQRNKGNFPGRFSGRQFSNSRSEMNVSTLELGDSALYLCASSLVYRGRSPMNTEAFFGQGTRLTVV.

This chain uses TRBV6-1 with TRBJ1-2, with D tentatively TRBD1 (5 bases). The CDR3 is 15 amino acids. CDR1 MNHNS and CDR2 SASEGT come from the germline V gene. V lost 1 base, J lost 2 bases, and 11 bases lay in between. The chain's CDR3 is CASSEEGSRNYGYTF. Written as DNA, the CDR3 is TGTGCCAGCAGTGAAGAGGGGTCGAGAAACTATGGCTACACCTTC.

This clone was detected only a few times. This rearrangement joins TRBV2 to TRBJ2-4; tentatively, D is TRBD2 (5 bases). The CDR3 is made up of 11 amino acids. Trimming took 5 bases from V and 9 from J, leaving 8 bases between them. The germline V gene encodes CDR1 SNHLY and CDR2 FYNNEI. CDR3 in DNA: TGTGCCAGCAGTCTCGAGGGCATTCAGTACTTC. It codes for CASSLEGIQYF.

The CDR3 loop reads CASSLSLAGSRETQYF. CDR3 in DNA: TGTGCCAGCAGCTTAAGTTTGGCGGGGTCGAGGGAGACCCAGTACTTC. The chain links TRBV7-9 to TRBJ2-5; TRBD2 might be the D (6 bases). V lost 2 bases and J 5 bases, leaving 18 bases between the germline ends. Germline values: CDR1 SEHNR, CDR2 FQNEAQ (reference sequence). This CDR3 is 16 amino acids long.

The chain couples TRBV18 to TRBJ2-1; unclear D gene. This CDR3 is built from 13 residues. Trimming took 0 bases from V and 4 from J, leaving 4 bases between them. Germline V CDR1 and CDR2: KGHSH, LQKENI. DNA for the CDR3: TGTGCCAGCTCACCACCCCCTTACAATGAGCAGTTCTTC. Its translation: CASSPPPYNEQFF.

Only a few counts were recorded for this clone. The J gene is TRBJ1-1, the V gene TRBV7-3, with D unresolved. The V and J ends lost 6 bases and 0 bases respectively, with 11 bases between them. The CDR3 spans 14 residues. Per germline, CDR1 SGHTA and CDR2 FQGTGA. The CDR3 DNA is TGTGCCAGCAGTCTAACCCACCTGAACACTGAAGCTTTCTTT. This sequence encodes CASSLTHLNTEAFF.

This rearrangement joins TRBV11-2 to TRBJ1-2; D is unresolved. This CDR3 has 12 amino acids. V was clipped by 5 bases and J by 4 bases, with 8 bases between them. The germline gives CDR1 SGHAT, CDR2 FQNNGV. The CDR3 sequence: CASSPLAYGYTF. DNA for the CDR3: TGTGCCAGCAGCCCCCTGGCCTATGGCTACACCTTC.

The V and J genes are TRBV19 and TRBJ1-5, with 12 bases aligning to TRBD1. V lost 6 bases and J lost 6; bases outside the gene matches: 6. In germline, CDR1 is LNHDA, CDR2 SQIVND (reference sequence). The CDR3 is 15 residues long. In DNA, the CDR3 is TGTGCCAGTAGATTACCGGGACAGGGGGCTCAGCCCCAGCATTTT. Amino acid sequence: CASRLPGQGAQPQHF.

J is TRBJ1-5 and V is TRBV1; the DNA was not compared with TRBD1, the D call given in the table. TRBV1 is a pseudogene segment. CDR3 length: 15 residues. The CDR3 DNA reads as TGCACCAGCTTTGGCAGGGTCCCTACTCGGATTCCCCAGCATTTT. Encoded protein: CTSFGRVPTRIPQHF.

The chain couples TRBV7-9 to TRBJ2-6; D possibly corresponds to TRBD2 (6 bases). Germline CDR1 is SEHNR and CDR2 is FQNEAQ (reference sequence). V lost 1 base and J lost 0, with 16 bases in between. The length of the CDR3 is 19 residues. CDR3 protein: CASSLGAGRRSSGANVLTF. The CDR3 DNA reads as TGTGCCAGCAGCTTAGGGGCGGGACGGAGGTCCTCTGGGGCCAACGTCCTGACTTTC.

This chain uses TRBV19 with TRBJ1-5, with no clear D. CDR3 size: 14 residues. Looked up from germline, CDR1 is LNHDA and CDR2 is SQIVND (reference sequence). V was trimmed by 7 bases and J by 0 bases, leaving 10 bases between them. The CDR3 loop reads CASTFEDSNQPQHF. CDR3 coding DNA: TGTGCCAGTACCTTTGAGGATAGCAATCAGCCCCAGCATTTT.

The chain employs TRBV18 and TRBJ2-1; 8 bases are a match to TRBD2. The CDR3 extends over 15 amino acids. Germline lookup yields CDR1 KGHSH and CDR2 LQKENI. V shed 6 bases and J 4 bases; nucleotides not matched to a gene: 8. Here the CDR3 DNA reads TGTGCCAGCTCTCCAGGAGGCGGGGGGTACAATGAGCAGTTCTTC. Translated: CASSPGGGGYNEQFF.

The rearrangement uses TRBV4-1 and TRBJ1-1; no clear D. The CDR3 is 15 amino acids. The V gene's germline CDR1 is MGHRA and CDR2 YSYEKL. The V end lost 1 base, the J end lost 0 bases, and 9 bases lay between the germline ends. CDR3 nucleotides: TGCGCCAGCAGCCAAGTTGCAGGCGTGAACACTGAAGCTTTCTTT. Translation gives CASSQVAGVNTEAFF.

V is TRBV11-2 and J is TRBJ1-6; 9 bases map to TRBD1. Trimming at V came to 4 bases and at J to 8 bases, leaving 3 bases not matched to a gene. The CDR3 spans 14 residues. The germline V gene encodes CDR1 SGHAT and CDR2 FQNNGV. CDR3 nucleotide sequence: TGTGCCAGCAGCTATCGGACAGGGGATTCACCCCTCCACTTT. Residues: CASSYRTGDSPLHF.

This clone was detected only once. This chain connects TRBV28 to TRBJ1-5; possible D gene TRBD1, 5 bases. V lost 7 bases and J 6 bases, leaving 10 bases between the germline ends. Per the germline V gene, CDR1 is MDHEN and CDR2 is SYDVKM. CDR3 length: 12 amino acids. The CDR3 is CASNTGPQPQHF. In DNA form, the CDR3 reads TGTGCCAGCAACACAGGACCTCAGCCCCAGCATTTT.